These 5 T cell receptor beta chains originate from one sample sequenced in a study of blood T cell repertoires in COVID-19. Generated by immunoSEQ multiplex PCR, the TCRdb table keeps only in-frame clones and is missing some. The data show 95,000 to 110,000 clones, 89% seen once. Input material: peripheral blood. The source of these receptors is a middle-aged man with active or convalescent COVID-19.

This chain links TRBV7-9 with TRBJ1-2, with unresolved D. Germline V gene lookup returns CDR1 SEHNR and CDR2 FQNEAQ (reference sequence). There are 13 residues in the CDR3. V was pared by 2 bases and J by 4 bases, with 8 bases between. The CDR3 nucleotides are TGTGCCAGCAGCTTAACAGAACTCTATGGCTACACCTTC. Amino acids: CASSLTELYGYTF.

The V call is TRBV19, the J call TRBJ2-1; 13 bases align to TRBD2. V was pared by 6 bases and J by 10 bases, with 6 bases of the junction left unmatched. Germline CDR1 reads LNHDA; CDR2 reads SQIVND (reference sequence). This CDR3 has 14 amino acids. CDR3 DNA: TGTGCCAGTAGGGGGACTAGCGGGATCGGGGAGCAGTTCTTC. Translating gives CASRGTSGIGEQFF.

This chain uses TRBV28 with TRBJ1-2; D possibly corresponds to TRBD1 (6 bases). The V gene's germline CDR1 is MDHEN and CDR2 SYDVKM. This CDR3 comprises 16 residues. V lost 2 bases to trimming and J lost 0 bases, with 13 bases between them. The CDR3 sequence: CASSLGPGVANYGYTF. The CDR3, as DNA: TGTGCCAGCAGTTTAGGGCCAGGGGTAGCTAACTATGGCTACACCTTC.

The rearrangement joins TRBV6-6 to TRBJ1-1; 11 bases line up with TRBD1. Per the germline V gene, CDR1 is MNHNY and CDR2 is SVGAGI (reference sequence). The CDR3 has 15 residues. The V gene end was trimmed by 11 bases and the J gene end by 4 bases; junction bases not matched to a gene: 12. This CDR3 is CASDRGPRVGTEAFF. In DNA, the CDR3 is TGTGCCTCGGACAGGGGGCCTAGGGTCGGCACTGAAGCTTTCTTT.

This chain links TRBV28 with TRBJ1-4; D possibly corresponds to TRBD1 (5 bases). The CDR3 length is 16 residues. V shed 2 bases and J shed 5 bases, with 15 bases lying between them. Looked up from germline, CDR1 is MDHEN and CDR2 is SYDVKM. This chain's CDR3 is CASSLPKGHWNEKLFF. DNA of the CDR3: TGTGCCAGCAGTTTACCGAAGGGGCACTGGAATGAAAAACTGTTTTTT. The full variable domain, its missing parts supplied by reference TRBV28 and TRBJ1-4, is DVKVTQSSRYLVKRTGEKVFLECVQDMDHENMFWYRQDPGLGLRLIYFSYDVKMKEKGDIPEGYSVSREKKERFSLILESASTNQTSMYLCASSLPKGHWNEKLFFGSGTQLSVL.